This entry describes one TCR beta chain. Study processing details: From reference gene primer amplification, estimates of nucleated cell counts were derived. Sequenced by immunoSEQ multiplex PCR; TCRdb stores in-frame clones only, minus some. Clonal size and the V and J genes are those of that table, whereas D and trimming came from the DNA. The sample lists roughly 250,000 clones; 65% to 85% were seen once. The CDR3 length is 14 residues. V was cut by 0 bases and J by 7 bases, with 12 bases left in between. Germline CDR1 is LGHNA and CDR2 is YSLEER. The data originate from a study of blood T cell repertoires in COVID-19. Overall study: COVID-19 samples from acute and convalescent phases originated in the United States, Italy and Spain. Sources were T cells, B-cell-depleted T cells, or PBMCs; the material itself was cDNA or gDNA.

The TCR originated in a person aged 65-85 years with COVID-19, enrolled during active disease. The genes are TRBV4-3 and TRBJ1-2; D unresolved. Sequencing was done on a sample of peripheral blood. The CDR3 DNA reads TGCGCCAGCAGCCAAGATGTGAGCTATGGTGGCTACACCTTC. Its protein product is CASSQDVSYGGYTF.